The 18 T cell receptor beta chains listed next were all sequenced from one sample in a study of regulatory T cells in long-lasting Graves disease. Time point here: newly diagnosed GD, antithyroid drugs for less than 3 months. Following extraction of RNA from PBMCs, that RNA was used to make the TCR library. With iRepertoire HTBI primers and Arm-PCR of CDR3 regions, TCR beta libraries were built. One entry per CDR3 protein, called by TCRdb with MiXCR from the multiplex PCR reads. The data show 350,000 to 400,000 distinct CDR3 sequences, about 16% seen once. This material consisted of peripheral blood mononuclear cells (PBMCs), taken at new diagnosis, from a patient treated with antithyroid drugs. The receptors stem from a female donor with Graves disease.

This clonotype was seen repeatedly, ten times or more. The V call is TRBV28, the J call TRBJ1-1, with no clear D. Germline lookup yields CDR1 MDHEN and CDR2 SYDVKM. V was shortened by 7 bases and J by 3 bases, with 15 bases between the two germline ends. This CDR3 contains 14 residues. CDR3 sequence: CASTSLREDTEAFF. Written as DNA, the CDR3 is TGTGCCAGCACCTCCCTCCGAGAGGACACTGAAGCTTTCTTT.

The CDR3 protein is CASSFLTGTFGNEQFF. CDR3 DNA sequence: TGCGCCAGCAGCTTCCTAACCGGGACCTTCGGCAATGAGCAGTTCTTC. The rearrangement uses TRBV5-1 and TRBJ2-1; D may be TRBD1 or TRBD2 (5 bases each). The germline V gene encodes CDR1 SGHRS and CDR2 YFSETQ. With 2 bases removed from V and 6 bases from J, the gap between germline ends came to 18 bases. This CDR3 has 16 residues.

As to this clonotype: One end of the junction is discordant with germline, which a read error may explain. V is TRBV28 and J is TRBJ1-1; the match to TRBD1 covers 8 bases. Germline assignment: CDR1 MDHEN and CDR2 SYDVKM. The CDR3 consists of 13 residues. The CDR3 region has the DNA TGTGCCAGCACCCGGACAGGGAACACTGAAGCTCTCTTT. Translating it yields CASTRTGNTEALF.

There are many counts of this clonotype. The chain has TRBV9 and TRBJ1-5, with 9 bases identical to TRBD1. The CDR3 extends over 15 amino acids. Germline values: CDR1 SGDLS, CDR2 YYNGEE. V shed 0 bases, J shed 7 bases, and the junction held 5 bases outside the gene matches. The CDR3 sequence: CASSVGQGVWQPQHF. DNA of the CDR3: TGTGCCAGCAGCGTAGGACAGGGGGTATGGCAGCCCCAGCATTTT.

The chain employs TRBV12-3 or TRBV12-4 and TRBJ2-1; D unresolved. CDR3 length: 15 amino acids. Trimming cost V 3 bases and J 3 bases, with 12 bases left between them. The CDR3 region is CASSLSQTYYNEQFF. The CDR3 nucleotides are TGTGCCAGCAGTTTGTCGCAAACCTACTACAATGAGCAGTTCTTC.

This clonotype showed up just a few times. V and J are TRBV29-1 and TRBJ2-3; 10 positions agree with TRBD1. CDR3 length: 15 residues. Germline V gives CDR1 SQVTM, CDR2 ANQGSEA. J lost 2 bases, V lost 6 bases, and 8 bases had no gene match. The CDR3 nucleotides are TGCAGCGTCCACACCGGGACAGGGGACACAGATACGCAGTATTTT. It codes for CSVHTGTGDTDTQYF.

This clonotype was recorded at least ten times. The CDR3, as DNA: TGTGCCAGCAGCTTTACAGGGGGCCCCCCCTACGAGCAGTACTTC. Translated: CASSFTGGPPYEQYF. The rearrangement uses TRBV13 and TRBJ2-7, with 9 bases aligning to TRBD1. V was clipped by 3 bases and J by 2 bases; unmatched bases: 5. CDR1 and CDR2 (germline): PRHDT, FYEKMQ (reference sequence). The CDR3 is made up of 15 amino acids.

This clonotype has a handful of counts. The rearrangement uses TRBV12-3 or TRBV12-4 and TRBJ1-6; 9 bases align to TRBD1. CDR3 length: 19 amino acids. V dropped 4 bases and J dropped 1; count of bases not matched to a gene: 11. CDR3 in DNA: TGTGCCAGCAGTTCCTTGGTCGGGACAGGGTGGTCCTATAATTCACCCCTCCACTTT. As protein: CASSSLVGTGWSYNSPLHF.

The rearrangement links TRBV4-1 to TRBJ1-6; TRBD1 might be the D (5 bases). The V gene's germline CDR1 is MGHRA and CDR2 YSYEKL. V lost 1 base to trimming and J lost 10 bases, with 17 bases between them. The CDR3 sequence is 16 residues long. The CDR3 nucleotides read TGCGCCAGCAGCCAAGTTTGGCAGGGAGACTTCTCACCCCTCCACTTT. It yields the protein CASSQVWQGDFSPLHF.

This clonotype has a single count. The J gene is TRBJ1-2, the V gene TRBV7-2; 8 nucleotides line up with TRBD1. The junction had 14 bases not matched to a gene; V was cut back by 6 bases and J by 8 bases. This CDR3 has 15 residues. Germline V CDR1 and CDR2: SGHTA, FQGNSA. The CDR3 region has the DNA TGTGCCAGCAGATCATCCCGCGACAGGGGATTCGGCTACACCTTC. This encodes CASRSSRDRGFGYTF.

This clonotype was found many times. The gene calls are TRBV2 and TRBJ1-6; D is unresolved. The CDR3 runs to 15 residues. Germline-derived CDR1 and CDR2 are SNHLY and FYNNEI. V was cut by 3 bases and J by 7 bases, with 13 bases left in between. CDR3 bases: TGTGCCAGCAGTGACCCCGTACTGTGGAATTCACCCCTCCACTTT. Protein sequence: CASSDPVLWNSPLHF.

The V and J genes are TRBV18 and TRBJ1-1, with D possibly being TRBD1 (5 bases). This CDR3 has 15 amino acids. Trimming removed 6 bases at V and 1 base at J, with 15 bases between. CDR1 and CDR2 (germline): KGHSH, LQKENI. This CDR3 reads CASSPVGVENTEAFF. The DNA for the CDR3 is TGTGCCAGCTCTCCCGTGGGGGTTGAGAACACTGAAGCTTTCTTT.

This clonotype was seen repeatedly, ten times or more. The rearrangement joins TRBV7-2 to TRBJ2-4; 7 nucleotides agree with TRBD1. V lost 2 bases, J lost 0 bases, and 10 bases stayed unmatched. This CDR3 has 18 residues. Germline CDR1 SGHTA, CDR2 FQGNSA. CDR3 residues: CASSLPIQGSLAKNIQYF. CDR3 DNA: TGTGCCAGCAGCTTACCAATACAGGGGTCCCTAGCCAAAAACATTCAGTACTTC.

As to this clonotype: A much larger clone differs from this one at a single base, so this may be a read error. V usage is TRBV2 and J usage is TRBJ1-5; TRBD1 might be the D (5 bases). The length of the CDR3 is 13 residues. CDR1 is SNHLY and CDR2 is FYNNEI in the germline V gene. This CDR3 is CASSDDRLQLQHF. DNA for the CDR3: TGTGCCAGCAGTGACGACAGACTACAGCTCCAGCATTTT.

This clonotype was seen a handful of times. The CDR3 DNA reads as TGTGCCATCAGTGAATGGGGAAGCTCGCGCTCTGGAAACACCATATATTTT. It specifies CAISEWGSSRSGNTIYF. This sequence joins TRBV10-3 and TRBJ1-3; no firm D call. Germline V gene data show CDR1 as ENHRY and CDR2 as SYGVKD. V was trimmed by 3 bases and J by 0 bases, leaving 15 bases between them. CDR3 length: 17 amino acids.

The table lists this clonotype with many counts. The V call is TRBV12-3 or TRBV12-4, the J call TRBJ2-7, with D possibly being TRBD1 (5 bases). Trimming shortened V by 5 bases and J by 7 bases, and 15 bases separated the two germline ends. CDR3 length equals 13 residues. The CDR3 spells CASSAAPGFEQYF. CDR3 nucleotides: TGTGCCAGCAGTGCAGCCCCAGGGTTTGAGCAGTACTTC.

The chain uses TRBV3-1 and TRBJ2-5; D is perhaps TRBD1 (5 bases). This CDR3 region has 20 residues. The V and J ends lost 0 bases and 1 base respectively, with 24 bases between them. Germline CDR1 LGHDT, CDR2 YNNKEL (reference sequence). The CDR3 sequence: CASSQDFMGPMSNSQETQYF. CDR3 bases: TGTGCCAGCAGCCAAGATTTTATGGGGCCTATGTCTAACTCCCAAGAGACCCAGTACTTC.

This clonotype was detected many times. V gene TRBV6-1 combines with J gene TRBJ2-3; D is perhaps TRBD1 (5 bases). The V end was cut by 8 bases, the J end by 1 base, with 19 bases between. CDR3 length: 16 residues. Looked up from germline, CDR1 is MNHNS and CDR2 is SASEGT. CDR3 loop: CASSQFRDSGTDTQYF. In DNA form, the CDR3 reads TGTGCCAGCTCACAATTCAGGGATTCCGGCACAGATACGCAGTATTTT.